The 3 T cell receptor beta chains below were found in one sample sequenced in a study of technical replicates of blood from a few donors. TCRdb's table, derived via immunoSEQ multiplex PCR, lists solely in-frame clones and lacks some. The sample has around 58,000 clones; roughly 89% are singletons. The material sequenced was PBMCs. The receptors were gathered from a human donor in good health. Some clones in this sample may be carry-over from other donors' samples.

The V gene is TRBV2, the J gene TRBJ1-5, with a weak D call TRBD1 (5 bases). The CDR3 runs 16 residues. The V end was cut by 5 bases, the J end by 0 bases, with 14 bases between. Germline CDR1 and CDR2: SNHLY and FYNNEI. CDR3 sequence reads: CASSRNTGYSNQPQHF. The CDR3 DNA reads TGTGCCAGCAGTCGGAATACAGGTTATAGCAATCAGCCCCAGCATTTT. The complete variable domain, with remaining parts taken from reference TRBV2 and TRBJ1-5, reads EPEVTQTPSHQVTQMGQEVILRCVPISNHLYFYWYRQILGQKVEFLVSFYNNEISEKSEIFDDQFSVERPDGSNFTLKIRSTKLEDSAMYFCASSRNTGYSNQPQHFGDGTRLSIL.

The chain is built from TRBV7-9 and TRBJ1-1, with TRBD1 matching 9 bases. The CDR3 totals 15 residues. The ends lost 3 bases at V and 5 bases at J; junction bases unmatched: 7. From germline, CDR1 is SEHNR and CDR2 FQNEAQ (reference sequence). CDR3 in amino acids: CASSFRQGGRTEAFF. As DNA, the CDR3 is TGTGCCAGCAGCTTCAGACAGGGGGGGAGAACTGAAGCTTTCTTT.

CDR3 sequence: CASSTAVGGLDGYTF. CDR3 nucleotide sequence: TGTGCCAGCAGCACTGCCGTCGGTGGTTTGGATGGCTACACCTTC. V and J are TRBV7-2 and TRBJ1-2; no firm D call. Trimming removed 5 bases at V and 6 bases at J, with 19 bases between. Germline V CDR1 and CDR2: SGHTA, FQGNSA. The CDR3 has 15 amino acids.